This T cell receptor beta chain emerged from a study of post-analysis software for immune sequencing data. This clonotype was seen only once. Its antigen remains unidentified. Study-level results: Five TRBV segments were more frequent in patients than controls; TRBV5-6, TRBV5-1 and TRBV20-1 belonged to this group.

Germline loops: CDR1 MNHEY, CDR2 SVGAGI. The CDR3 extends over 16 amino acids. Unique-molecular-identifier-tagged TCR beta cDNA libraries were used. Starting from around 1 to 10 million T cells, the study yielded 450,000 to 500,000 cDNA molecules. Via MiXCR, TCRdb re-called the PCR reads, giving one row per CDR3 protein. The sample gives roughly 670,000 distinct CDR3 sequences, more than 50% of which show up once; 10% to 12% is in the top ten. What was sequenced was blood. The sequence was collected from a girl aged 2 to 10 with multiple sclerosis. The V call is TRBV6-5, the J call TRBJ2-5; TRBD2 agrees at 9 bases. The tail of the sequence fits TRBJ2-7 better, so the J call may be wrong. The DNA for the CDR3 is TGTGCCAGCAGCAGACCTTGGGCGGGAGGGCCAGGCGAGCAGTACTTC. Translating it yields CASSRPWAGGPGEQYF.